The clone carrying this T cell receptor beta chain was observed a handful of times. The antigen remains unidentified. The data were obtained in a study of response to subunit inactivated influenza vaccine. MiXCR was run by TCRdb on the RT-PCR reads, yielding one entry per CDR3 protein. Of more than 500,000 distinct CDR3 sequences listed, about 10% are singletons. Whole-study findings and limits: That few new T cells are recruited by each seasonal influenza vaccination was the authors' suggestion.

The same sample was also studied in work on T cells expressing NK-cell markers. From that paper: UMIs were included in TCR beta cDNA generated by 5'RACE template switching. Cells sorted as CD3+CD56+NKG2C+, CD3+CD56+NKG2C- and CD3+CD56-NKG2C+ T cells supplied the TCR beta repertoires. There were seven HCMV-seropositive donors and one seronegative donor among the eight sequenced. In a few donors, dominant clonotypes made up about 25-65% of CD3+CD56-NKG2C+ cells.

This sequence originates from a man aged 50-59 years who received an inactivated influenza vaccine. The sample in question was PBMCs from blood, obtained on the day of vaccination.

CDR3 DNA sequence: TGTGCCAGCAGTTTTTCAGCCCAGAGACCGGGGCAGCTGTTTTTT. It codes for CASSFSAQRPGQLFF. This chain links TRBV28 with TRBJ2-2; TRBD1 or TRBD2 may be the D gene (5 bases each). The CDR3 has 15 amino acids. CDR1 and CDR2 from the germline V gene are MDHEN and SYDVKM. Trimming stripped 3 bases from V and 12 bases from J, with 20 bases between.